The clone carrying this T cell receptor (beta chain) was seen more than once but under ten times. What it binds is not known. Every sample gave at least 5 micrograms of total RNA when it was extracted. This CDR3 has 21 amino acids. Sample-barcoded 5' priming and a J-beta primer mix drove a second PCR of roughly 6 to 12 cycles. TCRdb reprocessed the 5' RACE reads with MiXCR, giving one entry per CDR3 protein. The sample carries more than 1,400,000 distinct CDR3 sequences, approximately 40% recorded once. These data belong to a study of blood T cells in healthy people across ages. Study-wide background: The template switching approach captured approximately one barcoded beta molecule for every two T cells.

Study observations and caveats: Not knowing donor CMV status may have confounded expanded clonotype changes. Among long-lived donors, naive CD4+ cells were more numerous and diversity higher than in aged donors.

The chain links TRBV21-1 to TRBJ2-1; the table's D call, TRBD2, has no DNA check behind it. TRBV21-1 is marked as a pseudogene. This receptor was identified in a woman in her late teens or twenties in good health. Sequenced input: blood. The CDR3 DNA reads TGTGCCAGCAGCAAAGAAGAGGAGGGGACTAGCGGGATAGAGGGATACAATGAGCAGTTCTTC. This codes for CASSKEEEGTSGIEGYNEQFF.